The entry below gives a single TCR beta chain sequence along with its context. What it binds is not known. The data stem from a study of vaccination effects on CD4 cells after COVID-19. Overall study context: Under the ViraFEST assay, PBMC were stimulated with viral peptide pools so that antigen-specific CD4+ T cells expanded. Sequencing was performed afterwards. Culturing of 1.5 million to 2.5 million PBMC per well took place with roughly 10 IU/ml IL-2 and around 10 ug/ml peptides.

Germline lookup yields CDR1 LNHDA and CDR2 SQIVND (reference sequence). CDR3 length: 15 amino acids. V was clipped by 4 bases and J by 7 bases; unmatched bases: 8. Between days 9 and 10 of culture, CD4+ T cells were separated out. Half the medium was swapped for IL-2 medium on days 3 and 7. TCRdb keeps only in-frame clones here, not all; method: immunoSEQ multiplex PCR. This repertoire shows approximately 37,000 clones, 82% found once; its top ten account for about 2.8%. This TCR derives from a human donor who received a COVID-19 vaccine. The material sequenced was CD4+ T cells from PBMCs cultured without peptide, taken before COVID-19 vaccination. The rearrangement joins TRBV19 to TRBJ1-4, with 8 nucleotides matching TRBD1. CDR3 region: CASSNLGQAVEKLFF. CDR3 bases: TGTGCCAGTAGTAATTTGGGACAGGCCGTTGAAAAACTGTTTTTT.